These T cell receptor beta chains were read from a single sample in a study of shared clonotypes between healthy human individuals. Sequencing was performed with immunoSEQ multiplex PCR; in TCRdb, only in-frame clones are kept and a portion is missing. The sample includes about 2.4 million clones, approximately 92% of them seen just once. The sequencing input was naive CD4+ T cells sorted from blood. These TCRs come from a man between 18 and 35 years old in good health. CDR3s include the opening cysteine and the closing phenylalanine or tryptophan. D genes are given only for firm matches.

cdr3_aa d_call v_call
CASSLKLAGGQETQYF TRBD2 TRBV4-3
CASSSRNSYEQYF - TRBV7-2
CASSMGSGIGNIQYF - TRBV19
CASSEIWTSGTTQYF TRBD2 TRBV6-1
CASSAWGGGADTQYF TRBD2 TRBV6-6
CASSFRTDQPQHF - TRBV7-2
CASSLEVSGNADTQYF TRBD2 TRBV7-9
CAWSEGNQPQHF - TRBV30
CASRLPGPRGDTQYF TRBD1 TRBV11-3
CAGSSGPYNEQFF TRBD2 TRBV30
CASSPPGQGVYGYTF TRBD1 TRBV28
CATKGRGGGTEAFF - TRBV10-3
CASSPQGLGYGYTF - TRBV18
CASSIGLVGRETQYF TRBD2 TRBV6-5
CASFLPGYGYTF - TRBV2
CATMGRGAGYGYTF - TRBV27
CASSRDRATYEQYF TRBD1 TRBV6-1
CASSAWGNEKLFF - TRBV7-2
CASSQEFDTQYF - TRBV4-1
CASASTSSYNSPLHF - TRBV19
CASSATGTNTEAFF - TRBV7-2
CAVGLSSGNTIYF - TRBV6-1
CASSLFPGLLNTEAFF - TRBV7-2
CASSSPSSYEQYF - TRBV5-1
CASSSQWDSPWGEQYF TRBD1 TRBV5-4
CAISQGREYGYTF - TRBV10-3
CASSFGLAGGRTDTQYF TRBD2 TRBV5-4
CASSQDPPGKGYTGELFF - TRBV4-3
CASGTGIVDTQYF - TRBV19
CASHPGRSTEAFF - TRBV6-1
CASSDIPGSGKYEQYF - TRBV25-1
CASKGQGISYEQYF TRBD1 TRBV6-1
CASSGLTSAETQYF TRBD2 TRBV2
CASSPTSAAPNEQFF TRBD2 TRBV6-1
CASSAATGANGNTIYF TRBD1 TRBV6-1
CASSRLQGSFYEQYF TRBD1 TRBV6-5
CSVASSGQNNEKLFF TRBD1 TRBV29-1
CASSPANTDTQYF - TRBV28
CASIPGQGNTGELFF TRBD1 TRBV19